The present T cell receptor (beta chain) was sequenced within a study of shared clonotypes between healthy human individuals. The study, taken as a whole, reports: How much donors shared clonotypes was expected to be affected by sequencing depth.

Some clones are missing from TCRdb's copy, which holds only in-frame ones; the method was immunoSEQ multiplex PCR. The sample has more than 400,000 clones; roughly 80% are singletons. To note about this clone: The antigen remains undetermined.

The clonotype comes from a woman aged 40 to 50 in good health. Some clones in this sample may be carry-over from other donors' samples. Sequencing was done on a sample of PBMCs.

CDR3 in amino acids: CASSWAGPTYEQYF. In DNA, the CDR3 is TGTGCCAGCAGTTGGGCGGGGCCCACCTACGAGCAGTACTTC. The V and J genes are TRBV2 and TRBJ2-7; possibly TRBD2 for D (6 bases). The CDR3 spans 14 residues. Germline assignment: CDR1 SNHLY and CDR2 FYNNEI. The V end was cut by 5 bases, the J end by 2 bases, with 13 bases between.